The 25 T cell receptor beta chains below come from one sample, sequenced in a study of blood T cell repertoires in COVID-19. Sequencing was performed with immunoSEQ multiplex PCR; in TCRdb, only in-frame clones are kept and a portion is missing. The data contain some 50,000 clones, 75% to 90% of them singletons. The sequenced sample consisted of peripheral blood. The receptor source for this set is a human donor in a cohort sampled during active COVID-19.

J is TRBJ2-1 and V is TRBV9; D is perhaps TRBD2 (5 bases). Germline assignment: CDR1 SGDLS and CDR2 YYNGEE. The V and J ends lost 0 bases and 3 bases respectively, with 7 bases between them. This CDR3 spans 14 amino acids. The CDR3 here is CASSVAGNYNEQFF. CDR3 nucleotide sequence: TGTGCCAGCAGCGTAGCGGGAAACTACAATGAGCAGTTCTTC.

This chain uses TRBV25-1 with TRBJ2-6, with D unresolved. Per the germline V gene, CDR1 is MGHDK and CDR2 is SYGVNS. V lost 3 bases and J lost 4, with 7 bases in between. CDR3 length equals 14 residues. The CDR3: CASSDFTGANVLTF. As DNA, the CDR3 is TGTGCCAGCAGTGATTTTACAGGGGCCAACGTCCTGACTTTC.

This clone occurred once. CDR3 nucleotide sequence: TGTGCCACCAGTGATACTAGACAGGGGGCGATGGAGACCCAGTACTTC. Its protein product is CATSDTRQGAMETQYF. The chain joins TRBV24-1 to TRBJ2-5; TRBD1 matches at 10 bases. The ends lost 3 bases at V and 5 bases at J; junction bases unmatched: 8. In germline, CDR1 is KGHDR, CDR2 SFDVKD. CDR3 size: 16 residues.

The rearrangement joins TRBV18 to TRBJ2-5; D ambiguous. CDR1 and CDR2 (germline): KGHSH, LQKENI. The CDR3 extends over 13 amino acids. Trimming shortened V by 3 bases and J by 5 bases, and 10 bases separated the two germline ends. CDR3 loop: CASSPVSGETQYF. CDR3 sequence (DNA): TGTGCCAGCTCACCGGTGTCTGGCGAGACCCAGTACTTC.

The chain couples TRBV7-2 to TRBJ1-1; no clear D gene. Trimming left V 3 bases short and J 5 bases short, with 10 bases between. The CDR3 is 13 residues long. Per the germline V gene, CDR1 is SGHTA and CDR2 is FQGNSA. CDR3 sequence reads: CASSLRRETEAFF. CDR3 sequence (DNA): TGTGCCAGCAGCTTGCGGAGAGAGACTGAAGCTTTCTTT.

The genes are TRBV25-1 and TRBJ2-3, with 7 nucleotides matching TRBD1. The CDR3 spans 16 residues. V trimming: 3 bases; J trimming: 7 bases; junction bases outside the gene matches: 13. Germline-derived CDR1 and CDR2 are MGHDK and SYGVNS. In nucleotides, the CDR3 is TGTGCCAGCAGTGAGGGTACCGGGACAGATGACTATACGCAGTATTTT. Its translation: CASSEGTGTDDYTQYF.

This sequence joins TRBV6-4 and TRBJ2-1, with unresolved D. Germline CDR1 and CDR2: MRHNA and SNTAGT. CDR3 size: 14 residues. V lost 2 bases to trimming and J lost 6 bases, with 11 bases between them. In DNA, the CDR3 is TGTGCCAGCAGTGACCTTTGGAGTACCAATGAGCAGTTCTTC. This sequence encodes CASSDLWSTNEQFF.

This sequence joins TRBV2 and TRBJ2-1; TRBD2 matches 12 bases. The V and J ends lost 7 bases and 9 bases, in that order; junction bases with no gene match: 13. The length of the CDR3 is 16 residues. Germline V CDR1 and CDR2: SNHLY, FYNNEI. Here the CDR3 DNA reads TGTGCCAGCACTCGACTAGCGGGGGCGGGGGGGCGTGAGCAGTTCTTC. Its translation: CASTRLAGAGGREQFF.

The chain combines TRBV20-1 with TRBJ2-7; maybe TRBD2 (5 bases). The CDR3 runs to 13 residues. Germline CDR1 and CDR2: DFQATT and SNEGSKA (reference sequence). V gave up 3 bases and J gave up 6 bases, with 15 bases separating them. DNA of the CDR3: TGCAGTGCTAGTGCCGGGAAGGGCCGCGAGCAGTACTTC. This codes for CSASAGKGREQYF.

This chain links TRBV5-4 with TRBJ2-6; TRBD2 is a possible D gene (6 bases). This CDR3 has 15 residues. Germline values: CDR1 SGHNT, CDR2 YYREEE (reference sequence). Trimming removed 2 bases from V and 2 bases from J, with 8 bases in between. This CDR3 reads CASSFPGAGANVLTF. The CDR3 coding sequence is TGTGCCAGCAGCTTTCCGGGGGCTGGGGCCAACGTCCTGACTTTC.

The chain is built from TRBV5-1 and TRBJ2-3, with 10 bases lining up with TRBD1. This CDR3 has 15 amino acids. V was clipped by 2 bases and J by 3 bases; unmatched bases: 3. Germline V gene data show CDR1 as SGHRS and CDR2 as YFSETQ. The CDR3, as DNA: TGCGCCAGCAGCTTCCGGGACAGGGGAACAGATACGCAGTATTTT. Residues: CASSFRDRGTDTQYF.

V gene TRBV19 combines with J gene TRBJ1-3; 7 positions agree with TRBD1. This CDR3 comprises 15 residues. Germline CDR1 is LNHDA and CDR2 is SQIVND (reference sequence). Trimming took 5 bases from V and 0 from J; bases not matched to a gene: 4. The CDR3 here is CASSGQATSGNTIYF. The CDR3 DNA is TGTGCCAGTAGTGGACAGGCTACCTCTGGAAACACCATATATTTT.

The rearrangement links TRBV6-5 to TRBJ2-2; possibly TRBD2 for D (6 bases). Germline CDR1 MNHEY, CDR2 SVGAGI. The CDR3 consists of 14 residues. V was cut by 4 bases and J by 5 bases, with 11 bases left in between. The DNA of the CDR3 is TGTGCCAGCAGTTCGGCAGGGAGGACCGGGGAGCTGTTTTTT. Encoded protein: CASSSAGRTGELFF.

The J gene is TRBJ2-3, the V gene TRBV5-6; 9 positions match TRBD2. Germline V CDR1 and CDR2: SGHDT, YYEEEE. The trim removed 0 bases at V and 5 bases at J, leaving 10 bases unmatched. The CDR3 covers 17 residues. DNA for the CDR3: TGTGCCAGCAGCTTGGACCTCATCCGCGGGGGGGTAGATACGCAGTATTTT. As protein: CASSLDLIRGGVDTQYF.

In this sample, this clone turned up a few times. The rearrangement links TRBV7-9 to TRBJ2-5, with TRBD1 matching over 12 bases. V was clipped by 5 bases and J by 4 bases; unmatched bases: 8. Germline V gene sequence: CDR1 SEHNR, CDR2 FQNEAQ (reference sequence). CDR3 size: 16 residues. The CDR3 sequence is CASSGGTGGLGETQYF. CDR3 DNA sequence: TGTGCCAGCAGCGGGGGGACAGGGGGCCTGGGAGAGACCCAGTACTTC.

V and J are TRBV18 and TRBJ1-1; tentative D call: TRBD1 (5 bases). There are 15 residues in the CDR3. Deletions cut 1 base from V and 1 base from J, with 10 bases between. Germline CDR1 reads KGHSH; CDR2 reads LQKENI. The chain's CDR3 is CASSPLWGSNTEAFF. In DNA form, the CDR3 reads TGTGCCAGCTCACCACTTTGGGGCTCGAACACTGAAGCTTTCTTT. Looking up the rest from reference TRBV18 and TRBJ1-1 gives the full variable domain: NAGVMQNPRHLVRRRGQEARLRCSPMKGHSHVYWYRQLPEEGLKFMVYLQKENIIDESGMPKERFSAEFPKEGPSILRIQQVVRGDSAAYFCASSPLWGSNTEAFFGQGTRLTVV.

A remark on this clone: Mismatch with germline at one junction end may stem from a read error. V is TRBV5-1 and J is TRBJ1-1, with 10 bases fitting TRBD1. The germline V gene encodes CDR1 SGHRS and CDR2 YFSETQ. CDR3 size: 14 residues. CDR3 amino acids: CASTLDRGGTEAFF. CDR3 sequence (DNA): TGCGCCAGCACCTTGGACAGGGGGGGAACTGAAGCTTTCTTT.

The chain has TRBV19 and TRBJ1-4; perhaps TRBD1 as D (6 bases). Trimming stripped 4 bases from V and 0 bases from J, with 21 bases between. Looked up from germline, CDR1 is LNHDA and CDR2 is SQIVND (reference sequence). The length of the CDR3 is 19 residues. CDR3 nucleotide sequence: TGTGCCAGTAGTAGAGCGCGGACAGCTCTCTACGCAACTAATGAAAAACTGTTTTTT. Its protein product is CASSRARTALYATNEKLFF. Complete variable domain (other parts from reference TRBV19 and TRBJ1-4): DGGITQSPKYLFRKEGQNVTLSCEQNLNHDAMYWYRQDPGQGLRLIYYSQIVNDFQKGDIAEGYSVSREKKESFPLTVTSAQKNPTAFYLCASSRARTALYATNEKLFFGSGTQLSVL.

V is TRBV18 and J is TRBJ2-1, with 10 bases identical to TRBD2. This CDR3 spans 17 amino acids. The trim removed 2 bases at V and 6 bases at J, leaving 10 bases unmatched. Germline V gene data show CDR1 as KGHSH and CDR2 as LQKENI. The CDR3 DNA is TGTGCCAGCTCACCAAGGAGTCTAGCGGGAGTGGGCAATGAGCAGTTCTTC. Translating gives CASSPRSLAGVGNEQFF.

The chain recombines TRBV7-2 with TRBJ2-1; TRBD1 is a possible D gene (5 bases). V shed 8 bases and J shed 0 bases, with 14 bases lying between them. CDR3 length: 15 residues. Per the germline V gene, CDR1 is SGHTA and CDR2 is FQGNSA. Written as DNA, the CDR3 is TGTGCCAGCTCAGGGCAACCGAGCTCCTACAATGAGCAGTTCTTC. As protein: CASSGQPSSYNEQFF. Combining the CDR3 with reference TRBV7-2 and TRBJ2-1 gives the whole variable domain GAGVSQSPSNKVTEKGKDVELRCDPISGHTALYWYRQSLGQGLEFLIYFQGNSAPDKSGLPSDRFSAERTGGSVSTLTIQRTQQEDSAVYLCASSGQPSSYNEQFFGPGTRLTVL.

The V call is TRBV6-5, the J call TRBJ1-1; 7 nucleotides line up with TRBD1. V lost 5 bases, J lost 4 bases, and 7 bases stayed unmatched. Germline CDR1 MNHEY, CDR2 SVGAGI. The CDR3 loop spans 14 amino acids. The CDR3 loop reads CASSITGDLTEAFF. CDR3 DNA sequence: TGTGCCAGCAGTATCACAGGGGATCTCACTGAAGCTTTCTTT.

This chain connects TRBV7-2 to TRBJ2-7; 9 bases are a match to TRBD2. Germline CDR1 and CDR2: SGHTA and FQGNSA. This CDR3 has 14 residues. The V segment lost 5 bases and the J segment 3 bases; nucleotides outside the gene matches: 5. The CDR3 region has the DNA TGTGCCAGCAGCGCTAGCGGGGACCGCTACGAGCAGTACTTC. The encoded protein is CASSASGDRYEQYF. The entire variable domain, with the rest obtained from reference TRBV7-2 and TRBJ2-7, is as follows: GAGVSQSPSNKVTEKGKDVELRCDPISGHTALYWYRQSLGQGLEFLIYFQGNSAPDKSGLPSDRFSAERTGGSVSTLTIQRTQQEDSAVYLCASSASGDRYEQYFGPGTRLTVT.

The count of this clone is one. This chain uses TRBV7-2 with TRBJ2-1, with TRBD2 matching 12 bases. This CDR3 contains 16 residues. Per germline, CDR1 SGHTA and CDR2 FQGNSA. The J segment lost 7 bases and the V segment lost 6 bases, leaving 10 bases of the junction unmatched. CDR3 region: CASSRPSGGALNEQFF. The CDR3 bases are TGTGCCAGCAGTCGCCCTAGCGGGGGGGCACTGAATGAGCAGTTCTTC.

This clone appeared once. The genes are TRBV3-1 (or the pseudogene TRBV3-2) and TRBJ2-7, with D perhaps TRBD2 (5 bases). The germline gives CDR1 LGHDT, CDR2 YNNKEL (reference sequence). There are 14 residues in the CDR3. V was shortened by 5 bases and J by 3 bases, with 14 bases between the two germline ends. Here the CDR3 DNA reads TGTGCCAGCAGCACCGGGCTAGCACTCTACGAGCAGTACTTC. Its protein product is CASSTGLALYEQYF.

The chain uses TRBV10-3 and TRBJ2-7; D unresolved. Germline V CDR1 and CDR2: ENHRY, SYGVKD. The CDR3 totals 11 residues. V lost 5 bases, J lost 1 base, and 3 bases lay in between. This CDR3 is CAISPSYEQYF. DNA of the CDR3: TGTGCCATCAGTCCTTCCTACGAGCAGTACTTC.